The 9 T cell receptor beta chains in this list originate from one sample, sequenced in a study of cytomegalovirus exposure and HLA in healthy donors. It was with 60 Vbeta and 13 Jbeta primers that the PCR ran. Libraries were prepared by immunoSEQ multiplex PCR; TCRdb keeps only in-frame clonotypes and omits some of them. The repertoire holds tens of thousands of clones, with around three quarters as singletons. Sequenced material: PBMCs. The receptors were gathered from a woman aged 40 to 55 in good health and CMV-seropositive.

The rearrangement uses TRBV9 and TRBJ2-2; no clear D. The V end lost 0 bases, the J end lost 3 bases, and 6 bases lay between the germline ends. The CDR3 is 14 residues long. CDR1 is SGDLS and CDR2 is YYNGEE in the germline V gene. CDR3 loop: CASSVVQYTGELFF. The CDR3 bases are TGTGCCAGCAGCGTAGTTCAGTACACCGGGGAGCTGTTTTTT.

This chain joins TRBV11-3 and TRBJ2-5; D ambiguous. Germline CDR1 is SGHNT and CDR2 is YENEEA. With 1 base removed from V and 5 bases from J, the gap between germline ends came to 5 bases. The CDR3 runs to 12 residues. The CDR3 protein is CASSLGAETQYF. Here the CDR3 DNA reads TGTGCCAGCAGCTTAGGAGCCGAGACCCAGTACTTC.

The chain links TRBV19 to TRBJ1-2; TRBD1 agrees at 12 bases. From germline, CDR1 is LNHDA and CDR2 SQIVND (reference sequence). The CDR3 spans 15 residues. J lost 6 bases, V lost 5 bases, and 7 bases had no gene match. The CDR3 protein is CASSRPGQGADGYTF. For the CDR3, the DNA is TGTGCCAGTAGTCGTCCGGGACAGGGGGCAGATGGCTACACCTTC.

The chain links TRBV4-1 to TRBJ2-7; TRBD1 matches 10 bases. V was clipped by 4 bases and J by 2 bases; unmatched bases: 5. The germline gives CDR1 MGHRA, CDR2 YSYEKL. The CDR3 length is 15 residues. The CDR3 sequence: CASSLSGTGAYEQYF. CDR3 DNA: TGCGCCAGCAGCCTCTCCGGGACAGGGGCCTACGAGCAGTACTTC.

The chain employs TRBV10-3 and TRBJ1-4; the D is unclear. Trimming shortened V by 0 bases and J by 5 bases, and 13 bases separated the two germline ends. This CDR3 contains 16 residues. CDR1 is ENHRY, CDR2 SYGVKD, per germline. For the CDR3, the DNA is TGTGCCATCAGTGAGTCGAGTGGGGAGATAAATGAAAAACTGTTTTTT. This translates into CAISESSGEINEKLFF.

The V gene is TRBV7-9, the J gene TRBJ1-5; 8 bases line up with TRBD1. Germline CDR1 reads SEHNR; CDR2 reads FQNEAQ (reference sequence). V was clipped by 3 bases and J by 0 bases; unmatched bases: 4. The CDR3 consists of 16 residues. The CDR3 nucleotides are TGTGCCAGCAGCTTCGGACAGGGAGGTAGCAATCAGCCCCAGCATTTT. Amino acid sequence: CASSFGQGGSNQPQHF.

The chain uses TRBV5-1 and TRBJ2-2; 9 nucleotides match TRBD2. V lost 1 base, J lost 4 bases, and 17 bases stayed unmatched. The germline V gene encodes CDR1 SGHRS and CDR2 YFSETQ. The CDR3 extends over 20 amino acids. For the CDR3, the DNA is TGCGCCAGCAGCTTGAAGGGACAGATTCATAGCGGGGGTCCCACCGGGGAGCTGTTTTTT. Translation: CASSLKGQIHSGGPTGELFF.

The rearrangement uses TRBV14 and TRBJ2-2, with no clear D. Germline loops: CDR1 SGHDN, CDR2 FVKESK. The CDR3 has 17 residues. Trimming shortened V by 2 bases and J by 7 bases, and 20 bases separated the two germline ends. The CDR3 loop is CASSQRFMGRTIGELFF. The CDR3 DNA is TGTGCCAGCAGCCAAAGGTTTATGGGCCGTACGATCGGGGAGCTGTTTTTT.

The chain has TRBV10-3 and TRBJ2-3; 10 positions agree with TRBD1. The germline CDR1 and CDR2 sequences are ENHRY and SYGVKD. CDR3 length equals 16 residues. The V and J ends lost 4 bases and 6 bases, in that order; junction bases with no gene match: 10. The CDR3 reads CAISGGTGAPSDTQYF. CDR3 nucleotides: TGTGCCATCAGTGGGGGGACAGGGGCCCCCTCTGATACGCAGTATTTT.